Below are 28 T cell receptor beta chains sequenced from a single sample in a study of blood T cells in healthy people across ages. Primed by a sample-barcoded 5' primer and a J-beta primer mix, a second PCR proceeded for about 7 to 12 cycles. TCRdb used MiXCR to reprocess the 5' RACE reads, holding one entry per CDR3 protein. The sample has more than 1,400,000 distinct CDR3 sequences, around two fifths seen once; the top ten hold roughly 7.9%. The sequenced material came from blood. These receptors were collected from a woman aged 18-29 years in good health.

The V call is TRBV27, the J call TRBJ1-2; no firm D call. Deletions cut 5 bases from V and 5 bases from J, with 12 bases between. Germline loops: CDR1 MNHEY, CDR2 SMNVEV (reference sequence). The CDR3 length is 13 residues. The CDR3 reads CASSVGAAYGYTF. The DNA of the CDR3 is TGTGCCAGCAGTGTAGGCGCAGCTTATGGCTACACCTTC.

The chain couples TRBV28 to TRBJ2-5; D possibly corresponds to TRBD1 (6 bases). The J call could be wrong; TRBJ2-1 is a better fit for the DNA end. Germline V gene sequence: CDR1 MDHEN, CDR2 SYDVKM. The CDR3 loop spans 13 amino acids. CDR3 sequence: CASSDRLQETQFF. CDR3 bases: TGTGCCAGCAGCGACAGGCTCCAAGAGACCCAGTTCTTC.

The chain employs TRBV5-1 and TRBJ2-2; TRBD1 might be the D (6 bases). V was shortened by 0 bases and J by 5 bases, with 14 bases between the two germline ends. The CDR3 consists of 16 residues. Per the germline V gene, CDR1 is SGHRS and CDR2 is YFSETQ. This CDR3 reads CASSLVPIRGTGELFF. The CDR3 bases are TGCGCCAGCAGCTTGGTTCCGATCAGGGGTACCGGGGAGCTGTTTTTT.

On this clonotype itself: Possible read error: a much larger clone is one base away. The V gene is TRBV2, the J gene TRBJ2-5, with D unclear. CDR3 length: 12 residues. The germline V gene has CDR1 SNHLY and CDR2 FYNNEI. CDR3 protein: CDSSVAGDEQYF. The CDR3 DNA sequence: TGTGACAGCAGTGTAGCCGGAGATGAGCAGTACTTC.

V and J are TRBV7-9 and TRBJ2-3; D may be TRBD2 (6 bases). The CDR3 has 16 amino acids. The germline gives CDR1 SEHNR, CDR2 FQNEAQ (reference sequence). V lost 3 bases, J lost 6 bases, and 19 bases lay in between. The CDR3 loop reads CASSFTSGLNTDTQYF. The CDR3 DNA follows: TGTGCCAGCAGCTTTACCTCCGGACTAAACACGGATACGCAGTATTTT.

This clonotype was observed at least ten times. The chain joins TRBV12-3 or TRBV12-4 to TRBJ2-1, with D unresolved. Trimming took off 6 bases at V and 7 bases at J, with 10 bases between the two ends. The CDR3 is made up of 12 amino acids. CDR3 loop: CASSLYGNEQFF. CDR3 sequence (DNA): TGTGCCAGCAGCTTATATGGGAATGAGCAGTTCTTC.

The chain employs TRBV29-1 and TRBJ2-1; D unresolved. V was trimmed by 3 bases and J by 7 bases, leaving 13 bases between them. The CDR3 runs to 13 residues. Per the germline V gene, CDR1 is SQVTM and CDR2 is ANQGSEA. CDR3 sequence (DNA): TGCAGCGTTGACACAGAAGTGTGGAATGAGCAGTTCTTC. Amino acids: CSVDTEVWNEQFF.

The CDR3 loop reads CSAARGVQETQYF. The CDR3, as DNA: TGCAGTGCGGCCCGGGGGGTCCAAGAGACCCAGTACTTC. This chain links TRBV20-1 with TRBJ2-5; 7 nucleotides line up with TRBD2. CDR1 DFQATT and CDR2 SNEGSKA come from the germline V gene (reference sequence). J was trimmed by 1 base and V by 6 bases; bases with no gene match: 5. The CDR3 spans 13 residues.

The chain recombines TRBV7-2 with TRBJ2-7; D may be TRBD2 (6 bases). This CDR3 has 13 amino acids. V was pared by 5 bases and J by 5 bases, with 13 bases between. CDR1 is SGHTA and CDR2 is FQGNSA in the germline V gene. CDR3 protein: CASSDYGRNEQYF. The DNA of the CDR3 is TGTGCCAGCAGCGATTACGGGAGAAACGAGCAGTACTTC.

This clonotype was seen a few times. The CDR3 sequence: CAISSGQGADTQYF. CDR3 coding DNA: TGTGCCATCAGTTCGGGACAGGGGGCAGATACGCAGTATTTT. This chain uses TRBV10-3 with TRBJ2-3, with 11 bases fitting TRBD1. Germline CDR1 is ENHRY and CDR2 is SYGVKD. Losses at the gene ends were 5 bases for V and 4 bases for J; bases not matched to a gene: 2. The CDR3 loop spans 14 amino acids.

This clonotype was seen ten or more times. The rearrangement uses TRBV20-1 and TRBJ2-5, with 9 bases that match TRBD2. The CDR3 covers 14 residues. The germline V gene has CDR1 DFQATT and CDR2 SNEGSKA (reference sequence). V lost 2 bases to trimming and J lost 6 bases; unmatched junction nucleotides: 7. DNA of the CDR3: TGCAGTGCTAGACCGGGACTAGCTATACAGACCCAGTACTTC. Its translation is CSARPGLAIQTQYF.

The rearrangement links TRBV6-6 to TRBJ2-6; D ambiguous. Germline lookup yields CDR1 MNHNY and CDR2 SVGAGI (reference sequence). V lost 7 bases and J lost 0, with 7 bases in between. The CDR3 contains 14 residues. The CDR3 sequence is CASTSNSGANVLTF. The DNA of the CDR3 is TGTGCCAGCACTTCAAACTCTGGGGCCAACGTCCTGACTTTC.

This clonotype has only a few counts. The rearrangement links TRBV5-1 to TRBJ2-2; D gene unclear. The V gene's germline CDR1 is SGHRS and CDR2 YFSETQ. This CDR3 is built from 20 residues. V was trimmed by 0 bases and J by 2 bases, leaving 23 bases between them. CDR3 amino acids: CASSLGHGPRARVNTGELFF. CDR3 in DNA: TGCGCCAGCAGCTTGGGCCACGGTCCTAGGGCTAGAGTCAACACCGGGGAGCTGTTTTTT.

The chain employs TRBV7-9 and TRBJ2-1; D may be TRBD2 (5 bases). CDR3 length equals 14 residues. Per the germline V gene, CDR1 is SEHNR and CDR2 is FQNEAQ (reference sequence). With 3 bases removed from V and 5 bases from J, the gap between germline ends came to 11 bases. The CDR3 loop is CASSFQEAHNEQFF. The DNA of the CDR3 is TGTGCCAGCAGCTTCCAGGAGGCGCACAATGAGCAGTTCTTC.

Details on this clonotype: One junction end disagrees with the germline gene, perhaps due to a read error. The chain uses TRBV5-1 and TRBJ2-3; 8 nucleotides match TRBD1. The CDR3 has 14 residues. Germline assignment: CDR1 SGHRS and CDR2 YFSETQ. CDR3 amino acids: CASSAADRADTHYF. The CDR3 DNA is TGCGCCAGCAGCGCGGCGGACAGGGCAGATACGCACTATTTT.

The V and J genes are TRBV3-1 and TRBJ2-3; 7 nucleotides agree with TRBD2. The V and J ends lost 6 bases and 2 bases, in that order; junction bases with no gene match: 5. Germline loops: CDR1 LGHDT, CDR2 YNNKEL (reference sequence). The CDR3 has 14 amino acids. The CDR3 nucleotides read TGTGCCAGCAGAGAAGCGGGGAACACAGATACGCAGTATTTT. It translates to CASREAGNTDTQYF.

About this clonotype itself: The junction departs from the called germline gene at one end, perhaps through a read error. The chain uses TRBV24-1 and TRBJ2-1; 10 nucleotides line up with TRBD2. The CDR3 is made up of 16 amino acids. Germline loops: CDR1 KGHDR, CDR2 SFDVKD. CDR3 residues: CATGDGRAGGPGEQFF. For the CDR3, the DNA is TGTGCCACCGGTGATGGCCGAGCGGGAGGGCCTGGTGAGCAGTTCTTC.

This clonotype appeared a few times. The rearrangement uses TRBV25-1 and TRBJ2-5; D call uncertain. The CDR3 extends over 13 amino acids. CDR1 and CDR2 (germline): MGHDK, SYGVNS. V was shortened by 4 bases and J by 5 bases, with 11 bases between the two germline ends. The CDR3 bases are TGTGCCAGCAGTGTAGGAGCAAGGGAGACCCAGTACTTC. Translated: CASSVGARETQYF.

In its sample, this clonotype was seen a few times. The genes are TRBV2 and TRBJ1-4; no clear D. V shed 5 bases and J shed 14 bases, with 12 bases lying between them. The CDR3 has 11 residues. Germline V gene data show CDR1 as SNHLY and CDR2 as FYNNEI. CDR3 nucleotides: TGTGCCAGCAGTTCAGACTCAAAGCTGTTTTTT. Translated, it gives CASSSDSKLFF.

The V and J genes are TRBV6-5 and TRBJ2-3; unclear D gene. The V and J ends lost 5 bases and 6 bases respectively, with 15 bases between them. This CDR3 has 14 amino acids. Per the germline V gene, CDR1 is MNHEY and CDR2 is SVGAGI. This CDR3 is CASSDLPRRDTQYF. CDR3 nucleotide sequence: TGTGCCAGCAGTGACTTGCCCCGAAGGGATACGCAGTATTTT.

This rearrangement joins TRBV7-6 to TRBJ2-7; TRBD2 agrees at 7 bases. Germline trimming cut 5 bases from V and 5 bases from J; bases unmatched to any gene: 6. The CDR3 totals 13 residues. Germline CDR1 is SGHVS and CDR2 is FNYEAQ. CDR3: CASSGPGLDEQYF. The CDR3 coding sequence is TGTGCCAGCAGCGGGCCTGGACTAGACGAGCAGTACTTC.

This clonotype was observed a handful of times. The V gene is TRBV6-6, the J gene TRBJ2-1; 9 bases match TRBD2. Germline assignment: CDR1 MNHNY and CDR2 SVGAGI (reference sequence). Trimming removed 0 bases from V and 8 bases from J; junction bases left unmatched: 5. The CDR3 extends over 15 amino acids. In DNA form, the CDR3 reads TGTGCCAGCAGTTACTCGGGAGTAGCGGGAGATGAGCAGTTCTTC. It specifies CASSYSGVAGDEQFF.

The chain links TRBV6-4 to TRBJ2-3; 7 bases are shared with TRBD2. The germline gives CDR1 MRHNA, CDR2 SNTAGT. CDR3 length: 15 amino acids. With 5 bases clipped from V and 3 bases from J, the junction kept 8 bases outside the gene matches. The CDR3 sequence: CASSPAREGTDTQYF. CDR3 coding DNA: TGTGCCAGCAGTCCCGCTAGGGAGGGGACAGATACGCAGTATTTT.

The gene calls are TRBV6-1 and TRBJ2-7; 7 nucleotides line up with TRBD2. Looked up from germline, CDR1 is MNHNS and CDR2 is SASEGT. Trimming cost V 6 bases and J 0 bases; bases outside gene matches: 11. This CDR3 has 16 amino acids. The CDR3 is CASSRTGTTNSYEQYF. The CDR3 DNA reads TGTGCCAGCAGCAGAACCGGGACTACCAACTCCTACGAGCAGTACTTC.

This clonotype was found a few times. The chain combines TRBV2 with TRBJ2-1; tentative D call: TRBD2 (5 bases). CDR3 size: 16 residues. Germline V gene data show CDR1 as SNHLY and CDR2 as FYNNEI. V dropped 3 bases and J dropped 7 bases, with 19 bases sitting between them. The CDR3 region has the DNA TGTGCCAGCAGTGATAGTAGTCGGGGAAGAGGGAATGAGCAGTTCTTC. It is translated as CASSDSSRGRGNEQFF. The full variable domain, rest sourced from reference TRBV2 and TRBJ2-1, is EPEVTQTPSHQVTQMGQEVILRCVPISNHLYFYWYRQILGQKVEFLVSFYNNEISEKSEIFDDQFSVERPDGSNFTLKIRSTKLEDSAMYFCASSDSSRGRGNEQFFGPGTRLTVL.

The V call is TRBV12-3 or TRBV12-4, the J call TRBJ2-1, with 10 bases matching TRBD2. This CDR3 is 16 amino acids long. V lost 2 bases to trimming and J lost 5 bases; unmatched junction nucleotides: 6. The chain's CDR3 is CASSLRKSGRDNEQFF. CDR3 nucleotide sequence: TGTGCCAGCAGTTTAAGGAAAAGCGGGAGGGACAATGAGCAGTTCTTC.

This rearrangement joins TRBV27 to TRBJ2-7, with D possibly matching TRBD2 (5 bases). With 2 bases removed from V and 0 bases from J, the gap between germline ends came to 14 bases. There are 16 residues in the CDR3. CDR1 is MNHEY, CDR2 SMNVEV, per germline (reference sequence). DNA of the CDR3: TGTGCCAGCAGTTTACCCATTAGCGTGAGCTCCTACGAGCAGTACTTC. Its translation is CASSLPISVSSYEQYF.

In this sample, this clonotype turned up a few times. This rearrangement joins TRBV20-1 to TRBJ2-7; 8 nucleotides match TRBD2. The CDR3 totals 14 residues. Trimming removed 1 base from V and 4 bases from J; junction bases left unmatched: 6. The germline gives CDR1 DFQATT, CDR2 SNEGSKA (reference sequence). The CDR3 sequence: CSARVASGSYEQYF. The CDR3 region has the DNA TGCAGTGCTAGAGTCGCGAGCGGGAGTTACGAGCAGTACTTC.